Below, 32 T cell receptor beta chains from the same sample are listed, as sequenced in a study of control samples from healthy donors and cancer patients. TCRdb's copy holds only in-frame clones and misses some; the assay was immunoSEQ multiplex PCR. The sample carries 400,000 to 500,000 clones, over 75% recorded once. Sequences were obtained from PBMCs. The origin of the receptors is a middle-aged man with head and neck cancer.

The chain recombines TRBV10-1 with TRBJ1-1; D gene uncertain. CDR3 length: 13 amino acids. V gave up 3 bases and J gave up 1 base, with 6 bases separating them. Germline CDR1 reads WNHNN; CDR2 reads SYGVQD (reference sequence). CDR3 loop: CASSDSANTEAFF. The CDR3 DNA sequence: TGCGCCAGCAGTGATTCCGCGAACACTGAAGCTTTCTTT.

This rearrangement joins TRBV7-2 to TRBJ2-3; possible D gene TRBD1, 6 bases. The V gene lost 5 bases and the J gene lost 5 bases, with 8 bases spanning the gap. Per the germline V gene, CDR1 is SGHTA and CDR2 is FQGNSA. This CDR3 is 12 amino acids long. CDR3 sequence: CASSKDRDTQYF. CDR3 DNA sequence: TGTGCCAGCAGCAAGGACAGAGATACGCAGTATTTT. The full variable domain, in which reference TRBV7-2 and TRBJ2-3 provide the parts outside the CDR3, is GAGVSQSPSNKVTEKGKDVELRCDPISGHTALYWYRQSLGQGLEFLIYFQGNSAPDKSGLPSDRFSAERTGGSVSTLTIQRTQQEDSAVYLCASSKDRDTQYFGPGTRLTVL.

The chain links TRBV7-9 to TRBJ2-3, with 12 bases fitting TRBD2. J was trimmed by 0 bases and V by 5 bases; bases with no gene match: 12. CDR1 is SEHNR, CDR2 FQNEAQ, per germline (reference sequence). The CDR3 spans 19 residues. The CDR3, as DNA: TGTGCCAGCAGCCAGACTAGCGGGGGCTCACTCCCTAGCACAGATACGCAGTATTTT. It yields the protein CASSQTSGGSLPSTDTQYF.

The chain has TRBV5-1 and TRBJ1-6; TRBD1 agrees at 8 bases. The CDR3 is 15 residues long. The germline V gene has CDR1 SGHRS and CDR2 YFSETQ. J lost 5 bases, V lost 4 bases, and 5 bases had no gene match. The CDR3 DNA follows: TGCGCCAGCAGCCAGAAGGACAGGGATAATTCACCCCTCCACTTT. Its translation: CASSQKDRDNSPLHF.

The rearrangement uses TRBV3-1 (or the pseudogene TRBV3-2) and TRBJ2-7; D remains ambiguous. Germline V gives CDR1 LGHDT, CDR2 YNNKEL (reference sequence). The V and J ends lost 7 bases and 3 bases respectively, with 22 bases between them. The CDR3 sequence is 16 residues long. The CDR3 DNA is TGTGCCAGCACCGTACCGGGTCCTGAATATATCTACGAGCAGTACTTC. It encodes CASTVPGPEYIYEQYF.

The rearrangement links TRBV9 to TRBJ2-3, with D perhaps matching TRBD1 or TRBD2 (6 bases each). This CDR3 region has 14 residues. Per germline, CDR1 SGDLS and CDR2 YYNGEE. V dropped 6 bases and J dropped 2 bases, with 13 bases sitting between them. The CDR3 is CASTSGAATDTQYF. The CDR3 DNA reads as TGTGCCAGCACCTCGGGGGCGGCCACAGATACGCAGTATTTT. The full variable domain, rest sourced from reference TRBV9 and TRBJ2-3, is DSGVTQTPKHLITATGQRVTLRCSPRSGDLSVYWYQQSLDQGLQFLIQYYNGEERAKGNILERFSAQQFPDLHSELNLSSLELGDSALYFCASTSGAATDTQYFGPGTRLTVL.

CDR3 protein: CASSRWGFNEKLFF. For the CDR3, the DNA is TGTGCCAGCAGCAGATGGGGCTTTAATGAAAAACTGTTTTTT. The rearrangement joins TRBV21-1 to TRBJ1-4; the DNA was not used to check the table's D call, TRBD1. TRBV21-1 is tagged as a pseudogene. The CDR3 loop spans 14 amino acids.

The chain combines TRBV14 with TRBJ1-1; TRBD1 might be the D (6 bases). The V end was cut by 1 base, the J end by 5 bases, with 26 bases between. Germline values: CDR1 SGHDN, CDR2 FVKESK. This CDR3 is 19 amino acids long. CDR3 sequence reads: CASSQGSDRPSTGETEAFF. The CDR3 region has the DNA TGTGCCAGCAGCCAAGGCTCGGACAGACCTTCGACTGGTGAGACTGAAGCTTTCTTT.

The rearrangement uses TRBV6-5 and TRBJ1-2, with 7 bases identical to TRBD1. The CDR3 extends over 13 amino acids. CDR1 and CDR2 (germline): MNHEY, SVGAGI. V trimming: 6 bases; J trimming: 3 bases; junction bases outside the gene matches: 4. CDR3 sequence reads: CASRDRVDYGYTF. The CDR3 coding sequence is TGTGCCAGCAGAGACAGGGTAGACTATGGCTACACCTTC.

The V and J genes are TRBV28 and TRBJ1-1, with D possibly being TRBD1 (5 bases). V was shortened by 2 bases and J by 5 bases, with 12 bases between the two germline ends. Germline lookup yields CDR1 MDHEN and CDR2 SYDVKM. CDR3 size: 14 residues. CDR3 sequence: CASSLAWDETEAFF. The CDR3 nucleotides read TGTGCCAGCAGTTTAGCGTGGGACGAGACTGAAGCTTTCTTT.

This CDR3 reads CASSLAPFLAGETNEQFF. DNA for the CDR3: TGTGCCAGCAGCTTAGCGCCGTTTTTAGCGGGAGAGACTAATGAGCAGTTCTTC. V is TRBV7-9 and J is TRBJ2-1; the match to TRBD2 covers 9 bases. Germline CDR1 SEHNR, CDR2 FQNEAQ (reference sequence). This CDR3 comprises 18 residues. With V trimmed by 0 bases and J by 7 bases, 13 bases remained unmatched.

J is TRBJ2-1 and V is TRBV10-1; TRBD1 matches at 12 bases. CDR3 size: 14 residues. Trimming cost V 5 bases and J 9 bases; bases outside gene matches: 5. Germline values: CDR1 WNHNN, CDR2 SYGVQD (reference sequence). This chain's CDR3 is CASSWDRGLSEQFF. The DNA of the CDR3 is TGCGCCAGCAGTTGGGACAGGGGGCTGAGTGAGCAGTTCTTC.

The V and J genes are TRBV24-1 and TRBJ2-3; 7 nucleotides agree with TRBD1. Unmatched junction bases numbered 5, after V lost 0 bases and J lost 3 bases. This CDR3 is built from 16 residues. Germline lookup yields CDR1 KGHDR and CDR2 SFDVKD. The CDR3 here is CATSDLGLRGTDTQYF. CDR3 DNA sequence: TGTGCCACCAGTGATTTGGGGCTCAGGGGGACAGATACGCAGTATTTT.

The CDR3, as DNA: TGTGCCAGTAGTATCGTCGGGCGGGGGCTGGCAGATACGCAGTATTTT. This encodes CASSIVGRGLADTQYF. The J gene is TRBJ2-3, the V gene TRBV19, with D possibly matching TRBD2 (7 bases). Germline assignment: CDR1 LNHDA and CDR2 SQIVND (reference sequence). CDR3 size: 16 residues. The V end lost 3 bases, the J end lost 4 bases, and 17 bases lay between the germline ends.

J is TRBJ1-4 and V is TRBV28; D gene unclear. This CDR3 has 13 amino acids. Trimming shortened V by 3 bases and J by 5 bases, and 7 bases separated the two germline ends. The germline gives CDR1 MDHEN, CDR2 SYDVKM. The CDR3 DNA reads TGTGCCAGCAGTTTCGGGGTAAATGAAAAACTGTTTTTT. It yields the protein CASSFGVNEKLFF.

The J gene is TRBJ2-1, the V gene TRBV19; 11 bases are a match to TRBD2. V lost 7 bases, J lost 7 bases, and 21 bases stayed unmatched. This CDR3 region has 19 residues. Germline CDR1 is LNHDA and CDR2 is SQIVND (reference sequence). CDR3 coding DNA: TGTGCCAGTAATAGCCCGGGACTAGCGGATTATTCGTTAGGGAATGAGCAGTTCTTC. As protein: CASNSPGLADYSLGNEQFF.

The gene calls are TRBV12-2 and TRBJ1-6. TRBV12-2 is marked as a pseudogene. CDR3 size: 20 residues. The CDR3 region has the DNA TGTGCAAGTCGCTTTAGAAGCAGCTTATCGGGGGAGGGGTCCAATTCACCCCTCCACTTT. It codes for CASRFRSSLSGEGSNSPLHF.

This sequence joins TRBV5-6 and TRBJ1-1; no clear D gene. Germline CDR1 and CDR2: SGHDT and YYEEEE. The germline V and J ends were trimmed by 4 bases and 0 bases, with 10 bases remaining between them. There are 14 residues in the CDR3. The CDR3 DNA is TGTGCCAGCAGCGAACAGTACATGAACACTGAAGCTTTCTTT. Protein sequence: CASSEQYMNTEAFF.

The chain combines TRBV28 with TRBJ2-3, with 8 positions matching TRBD1. Germline CDR1 MDHEN, CDR2 SYDVKM. The CDR3 runs to 15 residues. Losses at the gene ends were 2 bases for V and 2 bases for J; bases not matched to a gene: 3. The CDR3 loop is CASSLRDRLTDTQYF. The DNA for the CDR3 is TGTGCCAGCAGTTTACGGGACAGGCTCACAGATACGCAGTATTTT.

The V and J genes are TRBV7-2 and TRBJ2-1; the D gene could be TRBD1 or TRBD2 (5 bases each). Between the trimmed V and J ends, which lost 1 base and 6 bases, there was a span of 16 bases. The CDR3 is 16 amino acids. The germline CDR1 and CDR2 sequences are SGHTA and FQGNSA. The CDR3 is CASSLGSGTATNEQFF. The CDR3, as DNA: TGTGCCAGCAGCTTAGGATCAGGGACCGCAACCAATGAGCAGTTCTTC. Looking up the rest from reference TRBV7-2 and TRBJ2-1 gives the full variable domain: GAGVSQSPSNKVTEKGKDVELRCDPISGHTALYWYRQSLGQGLEFLIYFQGNSAPDKSGLPSDRFSAERTGGSVSTLTIQRTQQEDSAVYLCASSLGSGTATNEQFFGPGTRLTVL.

This clone showed up just a few times. Other DNA sequences in the same sample also yield this CDR3. V gene TRBV7-9 combines with J gene TRBJ2-7; D remains ambiguous. The ends were cut back, 3 bases at V and 1 base at J, with 1 base in the middle. The CDR3 runs 11 residues. Germline V gene lookup returns CDR1 SEHNR and CDR2 FQNEAQ (reference sequence). The CDR3 region is CASSFSYEQYF. Here the CDR3 DNA reads TGTGCCAGCAGCTTTTCCTACGAGCAGTACTTC. Together with reference TRBV7-9 and TRBJ2-7, the CDR3 gives the full variable domain: DTGVSQNPRHKITKRGQNVTFRCDPISEHNRLYWYRQTLGQGPEFLTYFQNEAQLEKSRLLSDRFSAERPKGSFSTLEIQRTEQGDSAMYLCASSFSYEQYFGPGTRLTVT.

The genes are TRBV5-1 and TRBJ1-1; TRBD1 aligns across 9 bases. There are 14 residues in the CDR3. The V segment lost 4 bases and the J segment 4 bases; nucleotides outside the gene matches: 5. Germline CDR1 is SGHRS and CDR2 is YFSETQ. CDR3 residues: CASSGDRVGTEAFF. The CDR3 nucleotides are TGCGCCAGCAGCGGGGACAGGGTTGGCACTGAAGCTTTCTTT.

This chain links TRBV30 with TRBJ2-2; D is undetermined. The CDR3 consists of 13 residues. V lost 8 bases and J 0 bases, leaving 10 bases between the germline ends. Germline CDR1 and CDR2: GTSNPN and SVGIG (reference sequence). In DNA, the CDR3 is TGTGCCGGGTCGGATGCGAACACCGGGGAGCTGTTTTTT. It is translated as CAGSDANTGELFF.

The chain carries TRBV6-2 or TRBV6-3 and TRBJ2-3; 10 bases are a match to TRBD2. This CDR3 region has 16 residues. With V trimmed by 2 bases and J by 4 bases, 6 bases remained unmatched. Germline CDR1 MNHEY, CDR2 SVGEGT. The CDR3 region has the DNA TGTGCCAGCAGTTACCTAGCGGGAGCTGGGGCAGATACGCAGTATTTT. Its protein is CASSYLAGAGADTQYF.

V is TRBV28 and J is TRBJ2-5, with D perhaps matching TRBD1 (5 bases). The V gene's germline CDR1 is MDHEN and CDR2 SYDVKM. The CDR3 length is 12 residues. Trimming took 5 bases from V and 5 from J, leaving 9 bases between them. CDR3 residues: CASSRQYETQYF. In nucleotides, the CDR3 is TGTGCCAGCAGTAGACAGTACGAGACCCAGTACTTC.

The sample holds one count of this clone. This sequence joins TRBV5-1 and TRBJ2-1; 12 nucleotides align to TRBD2. Germline V gene lookup returns CDR1 SGHRS and CDR2 YFSETQ. V lost 2 bases to trimming and J lost 8 bases; unmatched junction nucleotides: 14. CDR3 length equals 18 residues. The CDR3 sequence is CASSFLRLAGGEGHEQFF. The CDR3 DNA follows: TGCGCCAGCAGCTTTTTGCGGCTAGCGGGGGGGGAAGGGCATGAGCAGTTCTTC.

This rearrangement joins TRBV19 to TRBJ1-5; 9 bases align to TRBD1. The V gene end was trimmed by 2 bases and the J gene end by 5 bases; junction bases not matched to a gene: 7. This CDR3 is built from 16 residues. Looked up from germline, CDR1 is LNHDA and CDR2 is SQIVND (reference sequence). Written as DNA, the CDR3 is TGTGCCAGTAGTATATTGGACAGGGGAACTTATCAGCCCCAGCATTTT. Amino acids: CASSILDRGTYQPQHF.

The genes are TRBV6-6 and TRBJ1-4; perhaps TRBD1 as D (5 bases). CDR3 length: 15 residues. Germline V gene data show CDR1 as MNHNY and CDR2 as SVGAGI (reference sequence). With 2 bases removed from V and 6 bases from J, the gap between germline ends came to 13 bases. For the CDR3, the DNA is TGTGCCAGCAGTTACGGAGGGGCGCAGGATGAAAAACTGTTTTTT. Its protein is CASSYGGAQDEKLFF.

This chain links TRBV30 with TRBJ2-1; possible D gene TRBD1, 5 bases. Trimming took off 2 bases at V and 5 bases at J, with 10 bases between the two ends. This CDR3 comprises 13 residues. Germline V lookup: CDR1 GTSNPN, CDR2 SVGIG (reference sequence). The CDR3 here is CAWSIDRHNEQFF. The CDR3 DNA is TGTGCCTGGAGTATCGACAGACACAATGAGCAGTTCTTC.

The chain recombines TRBV28 with TRBJ2-1, with 8 bases matching TRBD1. V shed 7 bases, J shed 6 bases, and the junction held 8 bases outside the gene matches. The CDR3 is made up of 14 amino acids. CDR1 MDHEN and CDR2 SYDVKM come from the germline V gene. CDR3: CASKAGGAVNEQFF. The CDR3 bases are TGTGCCAGCAAGGCAGGGGGCGCAGTCAATGAGCAGTTCTTC.

The chain recombines TRBV4-1 with TRBJ1-5, with a possible D match to TRBD1 (5 bases). Germline V CDR1 and CDR2: MGHRA, YSYEKL. V was clipped by 5 bases and J by 9 bases, with 14 bases between them. The CDR3 consists of 13 residues. This CDR3 reads CASSALSQGPQHF. CDR3 DNA sequence: TGCGCCAGCAGCGCACTTTCCCAGGGGCCCCAGCATTTT.

The V and J genes are TRBV3-1 (or the pseudogene TRBV3-2) and TRBJ1-5, with D possibly being TRBD1 (6 bases). Germline-derived CDR1 and CDR2 are LGHDT and YNNKEL (reference sequence). Trimming took 3 bases from V and 6 from J, leaving 9 bases between them. CDR3 length: 13 amino acids. The CDR3 here is CASSHHRVQPQHF. CDR3 bases: TGTGCCAGCAGCCACCACAGGGTTCAGCCCCAGCATTTT.